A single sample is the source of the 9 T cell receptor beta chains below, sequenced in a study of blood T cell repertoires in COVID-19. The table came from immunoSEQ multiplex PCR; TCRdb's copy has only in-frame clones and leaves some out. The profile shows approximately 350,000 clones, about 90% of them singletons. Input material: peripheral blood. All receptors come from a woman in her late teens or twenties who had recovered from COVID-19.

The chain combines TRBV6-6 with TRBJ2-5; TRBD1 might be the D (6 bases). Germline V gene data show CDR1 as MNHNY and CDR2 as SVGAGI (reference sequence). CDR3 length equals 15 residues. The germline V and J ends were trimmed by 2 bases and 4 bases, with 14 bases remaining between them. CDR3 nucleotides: TGTGCCAGCAGTTACCCGGGTCAGGGGCCAGAGACCCAGTACTTC. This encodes CASSYPGQGPETQYF.

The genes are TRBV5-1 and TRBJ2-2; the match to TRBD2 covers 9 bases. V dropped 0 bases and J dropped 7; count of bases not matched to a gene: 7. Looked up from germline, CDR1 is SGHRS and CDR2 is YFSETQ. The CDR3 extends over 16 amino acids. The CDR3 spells CASSLASSGTDGELFF. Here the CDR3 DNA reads TGCGCCAGCAGCTTGGCCTCTAGCGGGACAGACGGGGAGCTGTTTTTT.

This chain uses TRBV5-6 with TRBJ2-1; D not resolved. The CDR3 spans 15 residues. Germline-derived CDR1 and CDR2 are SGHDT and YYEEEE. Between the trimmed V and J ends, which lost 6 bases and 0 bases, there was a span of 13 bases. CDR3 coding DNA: TGTGCCAGCACCAGGTCACCGAGCTCCTACAATGAGCAGTTCTTC. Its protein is CASTRSPSSYNEQFF.

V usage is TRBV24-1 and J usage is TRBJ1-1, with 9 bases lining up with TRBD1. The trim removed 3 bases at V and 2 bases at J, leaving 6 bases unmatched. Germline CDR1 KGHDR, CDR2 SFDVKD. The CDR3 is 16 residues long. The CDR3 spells CATSDTPGQGNTEAFF. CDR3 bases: TGTGCCACCAGTGATACCCCGGGACAGGGAAACACTGAAGCTTTCTTT.

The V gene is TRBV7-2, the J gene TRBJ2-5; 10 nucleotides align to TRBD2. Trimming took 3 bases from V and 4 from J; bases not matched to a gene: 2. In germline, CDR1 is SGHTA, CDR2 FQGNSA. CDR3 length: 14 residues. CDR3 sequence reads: CASSFLAGVETQYF. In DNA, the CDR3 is TGTGCCAGCAGCTTCCTAGCGGGAGTAGAGACCCAGTACTTC.

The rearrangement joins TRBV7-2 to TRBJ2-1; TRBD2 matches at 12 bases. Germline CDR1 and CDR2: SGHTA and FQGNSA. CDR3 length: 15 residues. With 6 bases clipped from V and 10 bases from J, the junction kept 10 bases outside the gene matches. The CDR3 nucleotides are TGTGCCAGCAGACCTCCTAGCGGGAGGGCTAGCGAGCAGTTCTTC. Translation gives CASRPPSGRASEQFF.

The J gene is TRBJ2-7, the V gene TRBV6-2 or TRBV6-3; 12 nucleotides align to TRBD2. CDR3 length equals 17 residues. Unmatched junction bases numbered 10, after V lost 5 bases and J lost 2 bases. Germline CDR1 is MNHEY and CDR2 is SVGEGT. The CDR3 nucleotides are TGTGCCAGCAGTCTCCGCGGGGCTAGCGGGAGGGCCTACGAGCAGTACGTC. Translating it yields CASSLRGASGRAYEQYV.

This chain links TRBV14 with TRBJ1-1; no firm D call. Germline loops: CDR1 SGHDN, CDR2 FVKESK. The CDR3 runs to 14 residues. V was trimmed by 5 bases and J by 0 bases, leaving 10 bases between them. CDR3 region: CASSRLSMNTEAFF. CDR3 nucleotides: TGTGCCAGCAGCAGACTGAGCATGAACACTGAAGCTTTCTTT.

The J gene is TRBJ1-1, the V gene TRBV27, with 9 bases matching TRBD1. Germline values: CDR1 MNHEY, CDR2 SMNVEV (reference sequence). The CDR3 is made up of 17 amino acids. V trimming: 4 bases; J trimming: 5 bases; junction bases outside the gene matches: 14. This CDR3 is CASSSGSPQGALTEAFF. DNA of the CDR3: TGTGCCAGCAGTTCGGGGAGCCCACAGGGGGCTTTGACTGAAGCTTTCTTT.